These T cell receptor beta chains were read from a single sample in a study of cytomegalovirus exposure and HLA in healthy donors. TCRdb's copy holds only in-frame clones and misses some; the assay was immunoSEQ multiplex PCR. The sample lists roughly 110,000 clones, 60% to 75% seen once, with less than 3% in the top ten. The specimen sequenced was PBMCs. The source of these receptors is a male donor in good health and CMV-seropositive. CDR3s include the opening cysteine and the closing phenylalanine or tryptophan. The D gene is left open where the match is weak. Some rows mark clone size as missing; the rest say once, few, many or name a class of expanded clone.

clone_size j_call v_call d_call cdr3_aa cdr3_nt
NA TRBJ1-4 TRBV5-1 NA CASSTTGATNEKLFF TGCGCCAGCAGCACCACAGGTGCAACTAATGAAAAACTGTTTTTT
NA TRBJ2-3 TRBV5-1 TRBD2 CASSLHGGRASSTDTQYF TGCGCCAGCAGCTTGCACGGCGGGAGGGCATCTAGCACAGATACGCAGTATTTT
NA TRBJ2-5 TRBV19 NA CASRNPGFQETQYF TGTGCCAGTAGGAATCCGGGATTCCAAGAGACCCAGTACTTC
NA TRBJ1-3 TRBV7-9 NA CASSKTAGENSGNTIYF TGTGCCAGCAGCAAAACAGCAGGGGAAAACTCTGGAAACACCATATATTTT
few TRBJ2-7 TRBV7-2 TRBD1 CASSPRQGYEQYF TGTGCCAGCAGCCCGAGACAGGGCTACGAGCAGTACTTC
NA TRBJ1-1 TRBV11-2 TRBD1 CASSSPDRSTEAFF TGTGCCAGCAGCTCTCCGGACAGGAGCACTGAAGCTTTCTTT
NA TRBJ2-3 TRBV7-2 NA CASSLGVTDTQYF TGTGCCAGCAGCTTAGGCGTCACAGATACGCAGTATTTT
NA TRBJ1-5 TRBV6-5 NA CASGQGIDRPQHF TGTGCCAGCGGTCAGGGTATCGATCGGCCCCAGCATTTT
NA TRBJ2-7 TRBV28 NA CASSPTGITTYEQYF TGTGCCAGCAGTCCAACAGGGATCACTACCTACGAGCAGTACTTC
NA TRBJ1-1 TRBV18 NA CASSPPSRGSNTEAFF TGTGCCAGCTCACCCCCCTCTCGAGGGTCGAACACTGAAGCTTTCTTT
NA TRBJ2-3 TRBV19 NA CASSIVHTDTQYF TGTGCCAGTAGTATAGTCCACACAGATACGCAGTATTTT
NA TRBJ1-4 TRBV11-2 NA CASSLGQPGEKLFF TGTGCCAGCAGCTTAGGACAGCCCGGGGAAAAACTGTTTTTT
NA TRBJ2-5 TRBV9 TRBD2 CASSVGNSGSGETQYF TGTGCCAGCAGCGTAGGGAATAGCGGGAGTGGCGAGACCCAGTACTTC
NA TRBJ1-3 TRBV15 NA CATSRGGAALRSGNTIYF TGTGCCACCAGCAGGGGGGGGGCTGCCCTCCGCTCTGGAAACACCATATATTTT
few TRBJ2-7 TRBV4-2 NA CASSQAQAETYEQYF TGTGCCAGCAGCCAAGCACAGGCGGAAACCTACGAGCAGTACTTC
NA TRBJ1-5 TRBV28 TRBD1 CASSLPGTAHQPQHF TGTGCCAGCAGTTTACCCGGGACAGCGCATCAGCCCCAGCATTTT
NA TRBJ1-5 TRBV27 NA CASSLSPGLGNQPQHF TGTGCCAGCAGTTTATCGCCGGGGTTGGGCAATCAGCCCCAGCATTTT
NA TRBJ2-5 TRBV19 NA CASSRGQGPAYQETQYF TGTGCCAGTAGTAGGGGGCAGGGACCAGCGTACCAAGAGACCCAGTACTTC
few TRBJ1-1 TRBV28 NA CASSSLGRNTEAFF TGTGCCAGCAGTTCCCTGGGGAGGAACACTGAAGCTTTCTTT
NA TRBJ1-2 TRBV7-9 NA CAVEGSRQVVILGGYTF TGTGCGGTGGAGGGGTCGAGGCAGGTTGTCATCCTGGGTGGCTACACCTTC
NA TRBJ2-7 TRBV11-2 TRBD2 CASSPQRGVGEQYF TGTGCCAGCAGCCCTCAGCGGGGGGTAGGCGAGCAGTACTTC
NA TRBJ2-3 TRBV7-2 NA CASSTSAASTDTQYF TGTGCCAGCAGCACAAGCGCAGCTAGCACAGATACGCAGTATTTT
NA TRBJ1-1 TRBV11-3 NA CASGQANTEAFF TGTGCCAGCGGTCAGGCGAACACTGAAGCTTTCTTT
NA TRBJ1-2 TRBV18 TRBD1 CASSPAQSGTGYGYTF TGTGCCAGCTCACCAGCCCAATCCGGGACAGGCTATGGCTACACCTTC
NA TRBJ2-3 TRBV7-9 NA CASSDSQTDTQYF TGTGCCAGCAGCGACAGCCAAACAGATACGCAGTATTTT
NA TRBJ2-7 TRBV18 NA CASSADRSGYEQYF TGTGCCAGCTCAGCAGACAGGAGTGGCTACGAGCAGTACTTC
NA TRBJ2-7 TRBV6-6 NA CASGGRPYEQYF TGTGCCAGCGGCGGCCGGCCCTACGAGCAGTACTTC
NA TRBJ2-5 TRBV7-9 NA CASSFLTGETQYF TGTGCCAGCAGCTTCTTGACGGGAGAGACCCAGTACTTC
NA TRBJ2-7 TRBV27 NA CASSLVWQGEQYF TGTGCCAGCAGTTTGGTGTGGCAGGGGGAGCAGTACTTC
NA TRBJ2-1 TRBV12-5 NA CASGPSSGGRIEQFF TGTGCTAGTGGTCCAAGTAGTGGGGGCCGGATCGAGCAGTTCTTC
few TRBJ2-1 TRBV13 NA CASSLETDILSNEQFF TGTGCCAGCAGCTTAGAGACAGATATCTTATCGAATGAGCAGTTCTTC
once TRBJ2-3 TRBV28 TRBD2 CASQPVAGGATQYF TGTGCCAGCCAGCCTGTAGCGGGAGGAGCTACGCAGTATTTT
NA TRBJ1-5 TRBV4-1 NA CASSQGTPSRPQHF TGCGCCAGCAGCCAGGGGACACCTTCTCGGCCCCAGCATTTT
once TRBJ2-1 TRBV27 NA CASSLSRGNNEQFF TGTGCCAGCAGTTTATCAAGGGGGAACAATGAGCAGTTCTTC
NA TRBJ1-2 TRBV2 TRBD1 CASSRTGDYGYTF TGTGCCAGCAGCCGGACAGGGGACTATGGCTACACCTTC
NA TRBJ2-3 TRBV5-4 TRBD2 CASRASGGTDTQYF TGTGCCAGCAGAGCTAGCGGGGGAACAGATACGCAGTATTTT
NA TRBJ2-7 TRBV20-1 NA CSAGRAYEQYF TGCAGTGCTGGCAGGGCGTACGAGCAGTACTTC
NA TRBJ2-3 TRBV15 TRBD2 CATSSFGRDTQYF TGTGCCACCAGCAGTTTCGGGAGGGATACGCAGTATTTT
NA TRBJ1-1 TRBV29-1 TRBD1 CSVQGAGDTEAFF TGCAGCGTTCAGGGGGCAGGGGACACTGAAGCTTTCTTT
few TRBJ2-3 TRBV11-1 NA CASSVRGTTDTQYF TGTGCCAGCAGCGTGAGAGGAACCACAGATACGCAGTATTTT
NA TRBJ2-3 TRBV6-5 TRBD2 CASSYSQPSGNTQYF TGTGCCAGCAGTTACTCTCAGCCTAGCGGGAATACGCAGTATTTT
NA TRBJ2-7 TRBV28 TRBD2 CASSSGGAGGHTYEQYF TGTGCCAGCAGTTCGGGGGGAGCGGGAGGCCATACCTACGAGCAGTACTTC
NA TRBJ1-1 TRBV14 NA CASSQDWGSVNTEAFF TGTGCCAGCAGCCAAGATTGGGGCTCAGTGAACACTGAAGCTTTCTTT
NA TRBJ2-3 TRBV5-1 TRBD1 CASSLARVGQGDPIPTDTQYF TGCGCCAGCAGCTTGGCTAGGGTGGGACAGGGGGATCCAATACCCACAGATACGCAGTATTTT
NA TRBJ2-7 TRBV19 NA CASSTTGFYEQYF TGTGCCAGTAGTACCACAGGGTTCTACGAGCAGTACTTC
NA TRBJ2-1 TRBV28 NA CASSPNQGLKQFF TGTGCCAGCAGTCCAAACCAGGGGTTAAAGCAGTTCTTC
NA TRBJ2-7 TRBV5-1 TRBD1 CASSPRKGQGSHEQYF TGCGCCAGCAGCCCGCGGAAAGGACAGGGAAGCCACGAGCAGTACTTC
NA TRBJ1-4 TRBV9 TRBD1 CASSVTGGLNEKLFF TGTGCCAGCAGCGTAACAGGGGGCCTAAATGAAAAACTGTTTTTT
once TRBJ1-2 TRBV7-2 NA CASSLSRDYGYTF TGTGCCAGCAGCCTTAGTCGAGACTATGGCTACACCTTC
NA TRBJ2-3 TRBV16 TRBD2 CASSSRTSGGHDTQYF TGTGCCAGCAGCTCTCGGACTAGCGGGGGGCATGATACGCAGTATTTT
NA TRBJ1-1 TRBV19 NA CASRYGNTEAFF TGTGCCAGTAGGTACGGGAACACTGAAGCTTTCTTT
NA TRBJ1-6 TRBV2 NA CASTSYNSYNSPLHF TGTGCCAGCACCTCGTACAACTCCTATAATTCACCCCTCCACTTT